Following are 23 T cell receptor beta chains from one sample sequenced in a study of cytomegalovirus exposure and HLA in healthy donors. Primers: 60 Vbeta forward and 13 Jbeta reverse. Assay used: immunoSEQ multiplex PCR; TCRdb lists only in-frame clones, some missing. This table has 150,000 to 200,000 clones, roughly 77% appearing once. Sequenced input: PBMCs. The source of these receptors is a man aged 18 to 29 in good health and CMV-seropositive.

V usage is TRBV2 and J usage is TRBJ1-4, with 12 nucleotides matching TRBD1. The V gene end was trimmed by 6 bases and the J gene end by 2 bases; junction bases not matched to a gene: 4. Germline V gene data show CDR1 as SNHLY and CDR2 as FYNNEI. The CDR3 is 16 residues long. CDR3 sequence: CASREGQGATNEKLFF. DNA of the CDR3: TGTGCCAGCAGGGAGGGACAGGGGGCCACTAATGAAAAACTGTTTTTT.

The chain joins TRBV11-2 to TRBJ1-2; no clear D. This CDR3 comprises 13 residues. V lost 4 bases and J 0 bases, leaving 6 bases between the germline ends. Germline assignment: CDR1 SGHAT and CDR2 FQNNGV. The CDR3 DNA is TGTGCCAGCAGCTCGAGGTCTAACTATGGCTACACCTTC. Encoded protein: CASSSRSNYGYTF.

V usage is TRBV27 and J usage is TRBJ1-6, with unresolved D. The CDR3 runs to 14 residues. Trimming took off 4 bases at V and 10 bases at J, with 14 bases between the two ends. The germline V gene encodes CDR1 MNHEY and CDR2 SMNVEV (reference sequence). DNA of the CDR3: TGTGCCAGCAGTTGGGCCGGAGAGGGATCACCCCTCCACTTT. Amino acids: CASSWAGEGSPLHF.

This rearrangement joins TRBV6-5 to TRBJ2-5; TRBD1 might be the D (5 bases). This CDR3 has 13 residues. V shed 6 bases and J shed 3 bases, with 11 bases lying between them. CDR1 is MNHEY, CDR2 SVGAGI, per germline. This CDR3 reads CASRRRGEETQYF. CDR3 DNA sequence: TGTGCCAGCAGGCGTAGGGGTGAAGAGACCCAGTACTTC.

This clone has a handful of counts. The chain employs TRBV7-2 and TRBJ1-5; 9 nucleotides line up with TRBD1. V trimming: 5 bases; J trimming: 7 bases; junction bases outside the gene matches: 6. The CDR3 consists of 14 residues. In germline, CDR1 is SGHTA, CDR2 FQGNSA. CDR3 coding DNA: TGTGCCAGCAGCCCCCGGACAGGGGAGCAGCCCCAGCATTTT. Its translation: CASSPRTGEQPQHF.

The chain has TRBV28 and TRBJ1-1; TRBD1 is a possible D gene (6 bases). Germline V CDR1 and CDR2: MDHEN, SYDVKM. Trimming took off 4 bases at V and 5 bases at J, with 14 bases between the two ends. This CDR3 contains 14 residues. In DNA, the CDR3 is TGTGCCAGCAGTTCGACAGGAGGTAGAACTGAAGCTTTCTTT. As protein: CASSSTGGRTEAFF. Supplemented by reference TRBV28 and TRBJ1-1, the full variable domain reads DVKVTQSSRYLVKRTGEKVFLECVQDMDHENMFWYRQDPGLGLRLIYFSYDVKMKEKGDIPEGYSVSREKKERFSLILESASTNQTSMYLCASSSTGGRTEAFFGQGTRLTVV.

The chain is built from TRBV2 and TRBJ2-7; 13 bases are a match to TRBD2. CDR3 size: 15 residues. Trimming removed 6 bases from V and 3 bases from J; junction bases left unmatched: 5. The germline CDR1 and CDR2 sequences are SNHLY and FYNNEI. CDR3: CASRSGTSGIYEQYV. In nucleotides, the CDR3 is TGTGCCAGCAGGTCCGGGACTAGCGGGATCTACGAGCAGTACGTC.

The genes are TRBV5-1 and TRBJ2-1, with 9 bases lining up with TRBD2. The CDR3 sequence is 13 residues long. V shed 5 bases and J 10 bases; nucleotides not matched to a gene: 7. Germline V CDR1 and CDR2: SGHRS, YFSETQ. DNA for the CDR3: TGCGCCAGCAGAACTAGCGGGCAAGGAGAGCAGTTCTTC. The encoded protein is CASRTSGQGEQFF.

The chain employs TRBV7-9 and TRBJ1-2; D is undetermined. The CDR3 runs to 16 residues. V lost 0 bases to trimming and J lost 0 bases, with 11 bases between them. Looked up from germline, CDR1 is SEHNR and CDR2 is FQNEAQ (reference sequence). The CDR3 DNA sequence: TGTGCCAGCAGCTTAGCGCCCCAGGCCGCTAACTATGGCTACACCTTC. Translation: CASSLAPQAANYGYTF. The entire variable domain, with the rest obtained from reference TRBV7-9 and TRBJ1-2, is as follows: DTGVSQNPRHKITKRGQNVTFRCDPISEHNRLYWYRQTLGQGPEFLTYFQNEAQLEKSRLLSDRFSAERPKGSFSTLEIQRTEQGDSAMYLCASSLAPQAANYGYTFGSGTRLTVV.

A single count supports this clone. CDR3 region: CASSLLSGTSGGMKFF. Written as DNA, the CDR3 is TGTGCCAGCAGCTTACTCTCCGGGACTAGCGGGGGGATGAAGTTCTTC. This rearrangement joins TRBV7-3 to TRBJ2-1, with TRBD2 identical over 15 bases. V lost 2 bases to trimming and J lost 14 bases; unmatched junction nucleotides: 10. The CDR3 totals 16 residues. Germline CDR1 SGHTA, CDR2 FQGTGA.

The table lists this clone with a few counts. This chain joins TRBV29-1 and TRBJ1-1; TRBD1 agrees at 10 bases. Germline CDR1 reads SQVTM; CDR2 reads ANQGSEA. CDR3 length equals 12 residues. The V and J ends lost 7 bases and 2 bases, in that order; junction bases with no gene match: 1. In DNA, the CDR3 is TGCAGCGGGGACAGGGGTAACACTGAAGCTTTCTTT. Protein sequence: CSGDRGNTEAFF.

CDR3 region: CASSVTGFTNYGYTF. The CDR3 DNA follows: TGTGCCAGCAGCGTCACAGGGTTTACTAACTATGGCTACACCTTC. The chain has TRBV5-8 and TRBJ1-2; D possibly corresponds to TRBD1 (6 bases). Per the germline V gene, CDR1 is SGHTS and CDR2 is YDEGEE. The V gene lost 4 bases and the J gene lost 0 bases, with 13 bases spanning the gap. CDR3 length equals 15 residues.

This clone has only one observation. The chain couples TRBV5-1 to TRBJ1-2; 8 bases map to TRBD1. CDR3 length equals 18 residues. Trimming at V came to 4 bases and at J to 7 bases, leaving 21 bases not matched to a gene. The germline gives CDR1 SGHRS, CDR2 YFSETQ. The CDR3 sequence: CASSLNPTGAAPGSGYTF. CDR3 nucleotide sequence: TGCGCCAGCAGCCTGAACCCGACAGGGGCCGCACCGGGGAGTGGCTACACCTTC.

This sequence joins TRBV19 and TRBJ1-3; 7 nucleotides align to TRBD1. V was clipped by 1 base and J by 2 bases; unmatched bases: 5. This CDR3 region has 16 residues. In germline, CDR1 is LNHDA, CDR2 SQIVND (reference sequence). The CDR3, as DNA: TGTGCCAGTAGTATAGGTGACAGGGCCGCTGGAAACACCATATATTTT. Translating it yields CASSIGDRAAGNTIYF. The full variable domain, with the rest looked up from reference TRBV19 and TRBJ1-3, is DGGITQSPKYLFRKEGQNVTLSCEQNLNHDAMYWYRQDPGQGLRLIYYSQIVNDFQKGDIAEGYSVSREKKESFPLTVTSAQKNPTAFYLCASSIGDRAAGNTIYFGEGSWLTVV.

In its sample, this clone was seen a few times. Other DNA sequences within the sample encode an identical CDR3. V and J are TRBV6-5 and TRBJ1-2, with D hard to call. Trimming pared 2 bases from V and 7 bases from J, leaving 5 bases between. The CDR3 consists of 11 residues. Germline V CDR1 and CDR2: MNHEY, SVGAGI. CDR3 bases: TGTGCCAGCAGTTACGAGGGTGGCTACACCTTC. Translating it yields CASSYEGGYTF.

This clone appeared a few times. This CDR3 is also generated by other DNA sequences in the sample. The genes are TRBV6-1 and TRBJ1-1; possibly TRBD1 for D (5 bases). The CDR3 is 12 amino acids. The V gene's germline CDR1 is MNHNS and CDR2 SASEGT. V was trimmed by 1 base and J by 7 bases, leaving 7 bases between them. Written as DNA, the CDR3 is TGTGCCAGCAGTGAAGGGGGCTTTGAAGCTTTCTTT. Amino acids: CASSEGGFEAFF.

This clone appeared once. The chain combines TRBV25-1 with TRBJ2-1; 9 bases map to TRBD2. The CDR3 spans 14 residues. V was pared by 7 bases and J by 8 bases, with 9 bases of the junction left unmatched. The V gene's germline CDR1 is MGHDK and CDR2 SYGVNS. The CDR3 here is CASTPAGGSYEQFF. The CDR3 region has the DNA TGTGCCAGCACCCCAGCGGGAGGTAGCTATGAGCAGTTCTTC.

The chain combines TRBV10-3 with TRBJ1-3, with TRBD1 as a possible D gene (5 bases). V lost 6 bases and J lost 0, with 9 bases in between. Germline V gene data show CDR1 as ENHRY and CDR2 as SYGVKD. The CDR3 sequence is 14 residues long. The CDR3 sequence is CAISDRDSGNTIYF. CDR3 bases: TGTGCCATCAGCGACAGAGACTCTGGAAACACCATATATTTT.

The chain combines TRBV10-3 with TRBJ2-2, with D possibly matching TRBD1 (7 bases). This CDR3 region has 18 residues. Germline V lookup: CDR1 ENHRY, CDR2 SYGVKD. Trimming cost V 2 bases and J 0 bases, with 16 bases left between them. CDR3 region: CAISESEEGATNTGELFF. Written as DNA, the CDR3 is TGTGCCATCAGTGAGAGCGAGGAGGGGGCGACGAACACCGGGGAGCTGTTTTTT.

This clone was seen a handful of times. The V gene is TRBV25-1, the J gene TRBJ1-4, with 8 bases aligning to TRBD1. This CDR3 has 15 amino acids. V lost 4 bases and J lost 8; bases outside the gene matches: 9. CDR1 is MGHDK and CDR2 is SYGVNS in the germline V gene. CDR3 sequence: CASSATDRGYEKLFF. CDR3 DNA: TGTGCCAGCAGTGCAACTGACAGGGGATACGAAAAACTGTTTTTT.

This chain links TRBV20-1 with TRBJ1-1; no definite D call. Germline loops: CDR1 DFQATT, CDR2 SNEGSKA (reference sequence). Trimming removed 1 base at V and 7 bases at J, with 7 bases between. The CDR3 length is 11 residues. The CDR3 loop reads CSARAPGEAFF. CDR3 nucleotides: TGCAGTGCTAGAGCGCCAGGTGAAGCTTTCTTT.

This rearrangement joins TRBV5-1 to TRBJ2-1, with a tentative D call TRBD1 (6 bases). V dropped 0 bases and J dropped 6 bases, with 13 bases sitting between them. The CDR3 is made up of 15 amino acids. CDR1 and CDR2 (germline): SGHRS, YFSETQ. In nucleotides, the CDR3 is TGCGCCAGCAGCTTGGGGGGAGTAGGGGGCAATGAGCAGTTCTTC. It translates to CASSLGGVGGNEQFF.

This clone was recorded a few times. The CDR3 loop is CASSLIPGSGANVLTF. In DNA form, the CDR3 reads TGTGCCAGCAGCTTAATTCCGGGCTCTGGGGCCAACGTCCTGACTTTC. This sequence joins TRBV5-6 and TRBJ2-6; D not resolved. This CDR3 is 16 amino acids long. Per the germline V gene, CDR1 is SGHDT and CDR2 is YYEEEE. V gave up 2 bases and J gave up 0 bases, with 9 bases separating them.